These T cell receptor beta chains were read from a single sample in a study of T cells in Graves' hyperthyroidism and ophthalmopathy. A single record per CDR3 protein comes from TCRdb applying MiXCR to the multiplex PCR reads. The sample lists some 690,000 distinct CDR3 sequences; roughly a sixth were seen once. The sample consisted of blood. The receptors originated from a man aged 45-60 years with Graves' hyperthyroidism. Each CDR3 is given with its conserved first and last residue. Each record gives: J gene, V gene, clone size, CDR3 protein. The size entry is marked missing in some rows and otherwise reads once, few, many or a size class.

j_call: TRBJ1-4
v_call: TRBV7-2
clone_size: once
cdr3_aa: CASSLPGQGSEKLFF

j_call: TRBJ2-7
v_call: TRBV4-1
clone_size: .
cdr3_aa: CASSQLGPGPSYEQYF

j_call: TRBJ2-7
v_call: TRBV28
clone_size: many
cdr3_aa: CASSPQYYRDGYEQYF

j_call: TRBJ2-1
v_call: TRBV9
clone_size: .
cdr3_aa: CASSTSGTSVDNEQFF

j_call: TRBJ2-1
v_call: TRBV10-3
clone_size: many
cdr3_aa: CAISDPTSDEQFF

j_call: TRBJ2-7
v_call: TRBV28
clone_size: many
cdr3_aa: CASSPGQWPDEQYF

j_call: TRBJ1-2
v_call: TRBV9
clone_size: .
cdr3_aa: CASSVGQAGHYGYTF

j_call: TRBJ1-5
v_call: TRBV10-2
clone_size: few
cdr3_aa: CASSLQEYSNQPQHF

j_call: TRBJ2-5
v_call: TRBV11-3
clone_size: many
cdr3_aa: CASSPGGEETQYF

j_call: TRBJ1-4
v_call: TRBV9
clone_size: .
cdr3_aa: CASGNPGQGNEKLFF

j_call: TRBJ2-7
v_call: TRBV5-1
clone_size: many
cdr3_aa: CASSLSGTGRYAGWDEQYF

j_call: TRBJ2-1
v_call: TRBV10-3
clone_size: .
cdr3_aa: CAISERQGNYNEQFF

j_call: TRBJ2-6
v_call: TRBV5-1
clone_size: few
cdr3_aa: CASSLGPVSGANVLTF

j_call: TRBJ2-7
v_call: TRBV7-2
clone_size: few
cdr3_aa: CASSPDRAGAGHGQYF

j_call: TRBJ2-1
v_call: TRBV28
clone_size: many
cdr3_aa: CASLTQGNEQFF

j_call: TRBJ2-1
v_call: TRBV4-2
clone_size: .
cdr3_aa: CASSPASGSLDSYNEQFF

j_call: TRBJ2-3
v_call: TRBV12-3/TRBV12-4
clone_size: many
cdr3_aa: CASSLALMTTDTQYF

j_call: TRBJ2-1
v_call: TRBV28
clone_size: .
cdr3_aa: CASSLFDDDEQFF

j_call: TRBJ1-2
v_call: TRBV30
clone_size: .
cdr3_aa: CAWSLPGGWFYGYTF

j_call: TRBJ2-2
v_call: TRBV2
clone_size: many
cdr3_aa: CASSSDRGITGELFF

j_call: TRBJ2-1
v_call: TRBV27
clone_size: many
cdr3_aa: CASSSSQSWTRTGNEQFF

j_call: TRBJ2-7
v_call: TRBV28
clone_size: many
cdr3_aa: CASKRAGESYEQYF

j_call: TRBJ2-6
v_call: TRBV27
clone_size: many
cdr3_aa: CASTFLGGANVLTF

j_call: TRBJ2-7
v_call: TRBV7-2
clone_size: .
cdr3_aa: CASSLVGQGLSYEQYF

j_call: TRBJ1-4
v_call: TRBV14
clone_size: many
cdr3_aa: CASSQGTGGSDEKLFF

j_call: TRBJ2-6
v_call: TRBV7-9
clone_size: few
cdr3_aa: CASSFSDRASGANVLTF

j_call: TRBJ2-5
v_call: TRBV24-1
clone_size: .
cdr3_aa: CATRSSGAKGETQYF

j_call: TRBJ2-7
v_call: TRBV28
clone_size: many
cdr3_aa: CASSSTGIPYEQYF

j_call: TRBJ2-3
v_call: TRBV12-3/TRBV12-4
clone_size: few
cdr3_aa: CASSKTQGADTQYF